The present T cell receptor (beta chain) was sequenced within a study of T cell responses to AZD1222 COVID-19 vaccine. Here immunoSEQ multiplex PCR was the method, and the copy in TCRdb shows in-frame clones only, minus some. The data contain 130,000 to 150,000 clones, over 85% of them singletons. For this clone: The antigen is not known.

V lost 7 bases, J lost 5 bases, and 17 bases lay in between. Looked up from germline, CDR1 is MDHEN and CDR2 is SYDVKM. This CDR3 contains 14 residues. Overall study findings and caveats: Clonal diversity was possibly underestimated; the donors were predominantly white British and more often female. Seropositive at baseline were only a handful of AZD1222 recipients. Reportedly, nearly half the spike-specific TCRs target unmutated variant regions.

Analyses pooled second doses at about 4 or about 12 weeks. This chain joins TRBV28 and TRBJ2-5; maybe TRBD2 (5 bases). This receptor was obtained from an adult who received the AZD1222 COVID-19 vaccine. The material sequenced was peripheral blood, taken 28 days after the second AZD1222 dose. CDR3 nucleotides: TGTGCCAGCACCCCCGCTGGACTCTCGGAGACCCAGTACTTC. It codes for CASTPAGLSETQYF.